This TCR beta chain is drawn from a study of shared clonotypes between healthy human individuals. Notes on the study in general: Apart from blood, nothing was sampled; tissue repertoires likely differ. Naive subsets generally exceeded memory subsets in estimated richness.

Data came from immunoSEQ multiplex PCR; TCRdb stores just in-frame clones and leaves some out. The profile shows approximately 2.4 million clones, nearly 97% of them singletons. Details on this clone: Its cognate antigen is unknown.

CDR1 is MNHEY, CDR2 SVGAGI, per germline. The CDR3 has 16 residues. The V gene lost 0 bases and the J gene lost 7 bases, with 15 bases spanning the gap. V gene TRBV6-5 combines with J gene TRBJ1-4; no reliable D call. Sequencing was done on a sample of naive CD4+ T cells sorted from blood. This sample's subset: CD45RA+ positively selected. This TCR was sampled from a man younger than 35 in good health. The CDR3 loop reads CASSYSLGVVGEKLFF. The DNA for the CDR3 is TGTGCCAGCAGTTACTCTTTGGGAGTTGTTGGTGAAAAACTGTTTTTT.